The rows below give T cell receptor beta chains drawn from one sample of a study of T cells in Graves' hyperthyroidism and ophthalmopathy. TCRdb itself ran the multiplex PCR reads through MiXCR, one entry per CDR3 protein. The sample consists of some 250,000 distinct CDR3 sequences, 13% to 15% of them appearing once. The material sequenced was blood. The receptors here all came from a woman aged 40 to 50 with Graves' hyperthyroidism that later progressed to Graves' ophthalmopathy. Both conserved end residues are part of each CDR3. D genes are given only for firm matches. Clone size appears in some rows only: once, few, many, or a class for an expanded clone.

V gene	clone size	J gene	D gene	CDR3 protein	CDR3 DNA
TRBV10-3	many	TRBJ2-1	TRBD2	CAISDGGSSYNEQFF	TGTGCCATCAGTGATGGCGGGAGCTCCTACAATGAGCAGTTCTTC
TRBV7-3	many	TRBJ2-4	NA	CASSLGNSKNIQYF	TGTGCCAGCAGCTTAGGAAATTCCAAAAACATTCAGTACTTC
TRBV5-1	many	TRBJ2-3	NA	CASSLAYSSTDTQYF	TGCGCCAGCAGCTTGGCATACTCTAGCACAGATACGCAGTATTTT
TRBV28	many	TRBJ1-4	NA	CASSLSGVGREKLFF	TGTGCCAGCAGTTTATCGGGGGTGGGTCGTGAAAAACTGTTTTTT
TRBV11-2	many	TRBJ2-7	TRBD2	CASRPLFSGISYEQYF	TGTGCCAGCAGGCCATTGTTTAGCGGGATCTCCTACGAGCAGTACTTC
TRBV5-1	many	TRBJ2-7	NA	CASSSDGAYEQYF	TGCGCCAGCAGCTCGGACGGTGCCTACGAGCAGTACTTC
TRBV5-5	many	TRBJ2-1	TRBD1	CASSLGDREGDEQFF	TGTGCCAGCAGCTTGGGGGACAGGGAAGGAGATGAGCAGTTCTTC
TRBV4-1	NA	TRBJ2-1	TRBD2	CASSRGRKRTSGGTYNEQFF	TGCGCCAGCAGCCGAGGACGGAAAAGGACTAGCGGGGGTACCTACAATGAGCAGTTCTTC
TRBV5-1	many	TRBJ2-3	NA	CASSLAQSTNTQYF	TGCGCCAGCAGCTTGGCGCAGAGCACAAATACGCAGTATTTT
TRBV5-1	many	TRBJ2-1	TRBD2	CASSRVVAGLSYNEQFF	TGCGCCAGCAGCCGCGTGGTAGCGGGACTTTCCTACAATGAGCAGTTCTTC
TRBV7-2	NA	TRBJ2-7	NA	CASSFLRDPSYEQYF	TGTGCCAGCAGCTTTTTGAGGGATCCCTCCTACGAGCAGTACTTC
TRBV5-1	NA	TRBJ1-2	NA	CASSLDGGGGYGYTF	TGCGCCAGCAGCTTGGATGGAGGGGGGGGCTATGGCTACACCTTC
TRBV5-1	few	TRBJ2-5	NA	CASSFQGIQETQYF	TGCGCCAGCAGCTTTCAAGGGATCCAAGAGACCCAGTACTTC
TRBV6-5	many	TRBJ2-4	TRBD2	CASSYSELRTSGRAIRNIQYF	TGTGCCAGCAGTTACTCGGAGCTTAGGACTAGCGGGAGGGCGATCAGGAACATTCAGTACTTC
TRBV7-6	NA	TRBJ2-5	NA	CASSLARGRGQETQYF	TGTGCCAGCAGCTTAGCGCGGGGACGCGGCCAAGAGACCCAGTACTTC
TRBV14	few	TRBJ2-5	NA	CASSQKKYQETQYF	TGTGCCAGCAGCCAAAAAAAGTACCAAGAGACCCAGTACTTC
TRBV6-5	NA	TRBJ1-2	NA	CASSYSISSTYGYTF	TGTGCCAGCAGTTACTCGATTAGCTCGACCTATGGCTACACCTTC
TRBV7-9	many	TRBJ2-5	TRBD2	CASSLTSVSETQYF	TGTGCCAGCAGCCTTACTAGCGTCAGCGAGACCCAGTACTTC
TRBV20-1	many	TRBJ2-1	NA	CSASGSSYNEQFF	TGCAGTGCTAGCGGGAGCTCCTACAATGAGCAGTTCTTC
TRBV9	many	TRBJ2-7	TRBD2	CASSPGLGTYEQYF	TGTGCCAGCAGCCCAGGACTAGGGACCTACGAGCAGTACTTC
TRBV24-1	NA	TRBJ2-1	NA	CATSDGRFYNEQFF	TGTGCCACCAGTGATGGTAGGTTCTACAATGAGCAGTTCTTC
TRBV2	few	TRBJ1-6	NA	CASSRTYGGPHF	TGTGCCAGCAGTAGGACTTATGGGGGCCCCCACTTT
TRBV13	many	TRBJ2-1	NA	CASSFGTAGYNEQFF	TGTGCCAGCAGTTTCGGGACAGCGGGGTACAATGAGCAGTTCTTC
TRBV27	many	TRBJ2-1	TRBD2	CASSSGLDYNEQFF	TGTGCCAGCAGTTCGGGACTAGACTACAATGAGCAGTTCTTC
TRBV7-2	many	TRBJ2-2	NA	CASSFHASFPGELFF	TGTGCCAGCAGCTTCCACGCGAGCTTTCCCGGGGAGCTGTTTTTT
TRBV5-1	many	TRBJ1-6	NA	CASSLKGSHNSPLHF	TGCGCCAGCAGCTTGAAGGGGAGCCATAATTCACCCCTCCACTTT
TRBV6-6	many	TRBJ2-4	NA	CASSYEGNAKNIQYF	TGTGCCAGCAGTTACGAGGGTAACGCCAAAAACATTCAGTACTTC
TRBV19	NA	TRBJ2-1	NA	CAIGGRGRALNEQFF	TGTGCCATAGGGGGGAGGGGGAGGGCCCTCAATGAGCAGTTCTTC